This T cell receptor (beta chain) was captured by sequencing in a study of CD8 T cells in Susac syndrome. With random hexamers, reverse transcription was performed on about 0.5 to 1 ug of RNA. Via MiXCR, TCRdb re-called the immunoSEQ multiplex PCR reads, giving one row per CDR3 protein. The sample records tens of thousands of distinct CDR3 sequences, roughly 94% being singletons. The authors carried out high-throughput sequencing of TCR beta. They applied it to CD8+ and CD4+ T cells obtained from blood. V lost 3 bases and J 2 bases, leaving 15 bases between the germline ends. The length of the CDR3 is 16 residues. Germline lookup yields CDR1 MNHEY and CDR2 SMNVEV (reference sequence).

The source is a human donor in good health. This chain joins TRBV27 and TRBJ2-3, with D maybe TRBD2 (6 bases). Sequenced input: CD8+ T cells from PBMCs. The CDR3 DNA is TGTGCCAGCAGTTTGATGGGCGGGGTTATCACAGATACGCAGTATTTT. It translates to CASSLMGGVITDTQYF.